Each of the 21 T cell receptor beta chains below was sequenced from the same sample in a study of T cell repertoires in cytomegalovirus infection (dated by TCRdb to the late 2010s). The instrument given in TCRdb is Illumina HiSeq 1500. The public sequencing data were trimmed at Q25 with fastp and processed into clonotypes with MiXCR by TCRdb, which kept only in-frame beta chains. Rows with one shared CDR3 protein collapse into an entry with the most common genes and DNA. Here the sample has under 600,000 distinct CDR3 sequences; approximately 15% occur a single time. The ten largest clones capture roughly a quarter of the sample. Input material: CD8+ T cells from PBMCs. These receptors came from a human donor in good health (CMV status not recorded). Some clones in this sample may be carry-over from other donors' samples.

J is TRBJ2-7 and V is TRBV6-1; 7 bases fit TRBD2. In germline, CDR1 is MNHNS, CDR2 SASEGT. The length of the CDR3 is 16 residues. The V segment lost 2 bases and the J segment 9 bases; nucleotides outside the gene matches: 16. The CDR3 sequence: CASSEIERGHSGGQYF. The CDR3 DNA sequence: TGTGCCAGCAGTGAAATCGAGCGGGGCCACTCCGGGGGGCAGTACTTC.

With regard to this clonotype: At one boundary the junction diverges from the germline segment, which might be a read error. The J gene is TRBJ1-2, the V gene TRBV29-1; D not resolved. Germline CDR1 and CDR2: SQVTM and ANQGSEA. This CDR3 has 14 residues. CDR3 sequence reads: CIVEVDETHYGYTF. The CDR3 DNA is TGCATCGTTGAAGTCGATGAGACCCACTATGGCTACACCTTC.

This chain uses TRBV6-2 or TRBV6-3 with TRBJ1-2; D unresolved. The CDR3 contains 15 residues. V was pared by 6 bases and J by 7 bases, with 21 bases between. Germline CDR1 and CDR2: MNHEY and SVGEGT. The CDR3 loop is CASSRPRDVRPGYTF. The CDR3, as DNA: TGTGCCAGCAGCCGTCCTCGGGATGTTCGGCCTGGCTACACCTTC.

The DNA of the CDR3 is TGCAGTGCTTACATACAGGGGGCGGGGGTTACCGGGGAGCTGTTTTTT. Its protein is CSAYIQGAGVTGELFF. This chain links TRBV20-1 with TRBJ2-2, with 9 bases matching TRBD1. Trimming at V came to 5 bases and at J to 5 bases, leaving 12 bases not matched to a gene. The length of the CDR3 is 16 residues. Germline V CDR1 and CDR2: DFQATT, SNEGSKA (reference sequence).

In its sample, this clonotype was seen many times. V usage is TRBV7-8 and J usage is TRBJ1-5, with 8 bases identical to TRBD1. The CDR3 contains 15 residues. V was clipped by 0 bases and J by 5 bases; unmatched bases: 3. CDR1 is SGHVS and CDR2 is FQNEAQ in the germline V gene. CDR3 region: CASSLAGQGDQPQHF. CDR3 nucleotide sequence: TGTGCCAGCAGCTTAGCTGGACAGGGTGATCAGCCCCAGCATTTT. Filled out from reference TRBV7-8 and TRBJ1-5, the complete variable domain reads GAGVSQSPRYKVAKRGQDVALRCDPISGHVSLFWYQQALGQGPEFLTYFQNEAQLDKSGLPSDRFFAERPEGSVSTLKIQRTQQEDSAVYLCASSLAGQGDQPQHFGDGTRLSIL.

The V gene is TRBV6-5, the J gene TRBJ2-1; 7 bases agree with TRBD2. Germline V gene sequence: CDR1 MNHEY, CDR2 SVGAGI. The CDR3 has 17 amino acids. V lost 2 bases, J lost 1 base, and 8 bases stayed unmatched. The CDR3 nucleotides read TGTGCCAGCAGTTACGAGACGACGGGGGGTTCCTACAATGAGCAGTTCTTC. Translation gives CASSYETTGGSYNEQFF.

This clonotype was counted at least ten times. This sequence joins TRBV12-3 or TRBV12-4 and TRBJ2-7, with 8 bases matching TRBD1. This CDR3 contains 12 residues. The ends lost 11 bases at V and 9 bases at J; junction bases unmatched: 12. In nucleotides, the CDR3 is TGTGCCTGCGGAATCGGGACAGGCGGGCAGTACTTC. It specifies CACGIGTGGQYF.

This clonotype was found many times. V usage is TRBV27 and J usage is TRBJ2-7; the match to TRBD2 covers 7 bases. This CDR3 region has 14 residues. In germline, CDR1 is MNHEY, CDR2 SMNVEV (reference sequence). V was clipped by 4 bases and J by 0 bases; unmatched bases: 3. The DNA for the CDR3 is TGTGCCAGCAGTTACCGGGGGGTCTCCTACGAGCAGTACTTC. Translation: CASSYRGVSYEQYF.

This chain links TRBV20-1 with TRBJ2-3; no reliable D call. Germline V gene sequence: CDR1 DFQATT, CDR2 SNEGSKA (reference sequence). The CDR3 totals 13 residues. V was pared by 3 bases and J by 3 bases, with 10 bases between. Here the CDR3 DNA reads TGCAGTGCTAGGGAAGCGCCGACAGATACGCAGTATTTT. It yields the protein CSAREAPTDTQYF.

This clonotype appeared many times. The CDR3: CASSFTGSSYEQYF. The CDR3, as DNA: TGTGCCAGCAGCTTTACAGGGAGCTCCTACGAGCAGTACTTC. The chain joins TRBV12-3 or TRBV12-4 to TRBJ2-7; D may be TRBD1 (6 bases). The length of the CDR3 is 14 residues. With 6 bases removed from V and 0 bases from J, the gap between germline ends came to 12 bases.

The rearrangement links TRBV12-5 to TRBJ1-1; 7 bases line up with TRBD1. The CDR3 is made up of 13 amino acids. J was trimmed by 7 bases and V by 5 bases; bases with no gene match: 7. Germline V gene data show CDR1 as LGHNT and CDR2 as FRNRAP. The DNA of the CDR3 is TGTGCTAGTGGTCCGGGGACAGCTGTTGAAGCTTTCTTT. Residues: CASGPGTAVEAFF. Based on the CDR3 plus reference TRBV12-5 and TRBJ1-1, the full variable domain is DARVTQTPRHKVTEMGQEVTMRCQPILGHNTVFWYRQTMMQGLELLAYFRNRAPLDDSGMPKDRFSAEMPDATLATLKIQPSEPRDSAVYFCASGPGTAVEAFFGQGTRLTVV.

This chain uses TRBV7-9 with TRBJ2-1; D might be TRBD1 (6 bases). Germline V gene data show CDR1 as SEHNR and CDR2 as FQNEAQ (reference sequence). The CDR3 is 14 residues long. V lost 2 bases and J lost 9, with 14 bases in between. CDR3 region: CASSLIQGEGEQFF. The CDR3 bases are TGTGCCAGCAGCTTAATACAGGGCGAGGGTGAGCAGTTCTTC. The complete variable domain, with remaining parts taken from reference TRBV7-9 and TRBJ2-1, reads DTGVSQNPRHKITKRGQNVTFRCDPISEHNRLYWYRQTLGQGPEFLTYFQNEAQLEKSRLLSDRFSAERPKGSFSTLEIQRTEQGDSAMYLCASSLIQGEGEQFFGPGTRLTVL.

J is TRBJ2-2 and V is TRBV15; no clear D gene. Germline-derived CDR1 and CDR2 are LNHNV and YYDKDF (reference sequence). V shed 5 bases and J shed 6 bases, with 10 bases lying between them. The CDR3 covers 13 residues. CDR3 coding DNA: TGTGCCACCAGCCTCTGGTTGGCCGGGGAGCTGTTTTTT. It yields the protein CATSLWLAGELFF.

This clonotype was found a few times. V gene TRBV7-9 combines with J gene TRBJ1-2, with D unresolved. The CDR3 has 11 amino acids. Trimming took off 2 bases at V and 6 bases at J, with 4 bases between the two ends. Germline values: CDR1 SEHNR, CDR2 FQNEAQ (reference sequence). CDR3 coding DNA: TGTGCCAGCAGCTTATGGGATGGCTACACCTTC. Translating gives CASSLWDGYTF.

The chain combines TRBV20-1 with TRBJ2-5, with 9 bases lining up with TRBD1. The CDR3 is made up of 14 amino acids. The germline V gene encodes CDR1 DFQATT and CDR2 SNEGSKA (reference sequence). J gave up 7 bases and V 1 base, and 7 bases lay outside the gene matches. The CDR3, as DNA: TGCAGTGCTAGAGGGACAGGGGTGGAAGCGACCCAGTACTTC. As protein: CSARGTGVEATQYF.

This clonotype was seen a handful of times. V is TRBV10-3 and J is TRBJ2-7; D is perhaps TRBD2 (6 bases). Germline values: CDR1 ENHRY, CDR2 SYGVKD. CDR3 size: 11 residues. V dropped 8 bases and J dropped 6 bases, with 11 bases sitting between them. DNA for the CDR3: TGTGCCATCGGATCGGGGGTCGAGCAGTACTTC. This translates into CAIGSGVEQYF.

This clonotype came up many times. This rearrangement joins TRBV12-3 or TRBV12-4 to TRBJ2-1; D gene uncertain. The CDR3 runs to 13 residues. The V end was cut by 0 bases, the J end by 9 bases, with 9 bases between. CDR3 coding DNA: TGTGCCAGCAGTTTAGCGCTGGCAGGTGAGCAGTTCTTC. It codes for CASSLALAGEQFF.

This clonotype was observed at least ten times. In DNA, the CDR3 is TGTGCCAGCAGTCCCCGCCTCCAGGGCCTGGGTACTTCAACTAATGAAAAACTGTTTTTT. This gives the protein CASSPRLQGLGTSTNEKLFF. This chain connects TRBV12-3 or TRBV12-4 to TRBJ1-4; possible D gene TRBD1, 5 bases. Between the trimmed V and J ends, which lost 5 bases and 0 bases, there was a span of 25 bases. CDR3 length: 20 residues.

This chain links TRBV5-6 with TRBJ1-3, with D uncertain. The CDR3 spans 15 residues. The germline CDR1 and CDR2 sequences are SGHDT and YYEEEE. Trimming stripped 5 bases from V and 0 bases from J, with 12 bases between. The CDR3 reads CASSSDWISGNTIYF. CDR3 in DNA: TGTGCCAGCAGTTCGGACTGGATCTCTGGAAACACCATATATTTT.

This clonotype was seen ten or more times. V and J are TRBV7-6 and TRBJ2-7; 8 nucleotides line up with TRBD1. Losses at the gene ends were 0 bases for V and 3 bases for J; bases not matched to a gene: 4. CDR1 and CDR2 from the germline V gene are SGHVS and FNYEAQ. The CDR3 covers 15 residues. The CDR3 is CASSLATGGIYEQYF. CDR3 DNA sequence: TGTGCCAGCAGCTTAGCAACAGGGGGGATCTACGAGCAGTACTTC.

In DNA form, the CDR3 reads TGTGCCAGCAGCGTAGCGCTAGCGGGAGGGCCAGAGTTCCGGGAGCTGTTTTTT. Protein product: CASSVALAGGPEFRELFF. This chain joins TRBV9 and TRBJ2-2; 12 nucleotides align to TRBD2. The V and J ends lost 0 bases and 9 bases, in that order; junction bases with no gene match: 12. CDR3 size: 18 residues. Germline V CDR1 and CDR2: SGDLS, YYNGEE.